Described below is a single T cell receptor (beta chain) sequence and its context. Its antigen is as yet unknown. Distinct nucleotide sequences in the sample also encode this CDR3. This entry is derived from a study of cytomegalovirus exposure and HLA in healthy donors. PCR amplification relied on 60 Vbeta primers (plus 13 Jbeta primers). TCRdb keeps only in-frame clones here, not all; method: immunoSEQ multiplex PCR. This sample carries fewer than 200,000 clones, approximately 86% of them seen once, and the ten largest clones take approximately 1.6%. General observations from the study: The classifier, whose performance was assessed in both the original and validation cohorts, reportedly diagnosed cytomegalovirus status with high specificity and sensitivity. Donors were assumed by presence/absence analyses to have roughly uniform sequencing depth. Only CMV serostatus was available as immune exposure information.

Sequenced: PBMCs. The source of this sequence is a male donor in good health and CMV-seronegative.

As DNA, the CDR3 is TGCGCCAGCAGCTCGGGGGGTGGGGAGACCCAGTACTTC. Encoded protein: CASSSGGGETQYF. The rearrangement links TRBV5-1 to TRBJ2-5, with TRBD2 matching over 7 bases. CDR1 SGHRS and CDR2 YFSETQ come from the germline V gene. This CDR3 comprises 13 residues. The junction had 4 bases not matched to a gene; V was cut back by 3 bases and J by 5 bases.